Listed below are T cell receptor beta chains from one sample, sequenced in a study of neurological immune-mediated disorders. Via MiXCR, TCRdb re-called the 5' RACE reads, giving one row per CDR3 protein. The table has 75,000 to 85,000 distinct CDR3 sequences, about a sixth seen once; the top ten hold 15%. Sequenced material: PBMCs. The receptors were gathered from a woman in her 40s in good health. Both conserved end residues are part of each CDR3. Fields, in order: J gene, V gene, D gene, clone size, CDR3 protein, CDR3 DNA. D genes are given only for firm matches. Not every row has a clone size; where given, it reads once, few, many or a size class.

>TRBJ2-7|TRBV6-5|NA|many
CASSYSSTQTNEQYF
TGTGCCAGCAGTTACTCGAGTACCCAAACAAACGAGCAGTACTTC
>TRBJ1-2|TRBV20-1|NA|many
CSASGGVGYTF
TGCAGTGCTAGTGGAGGGGTCGGCTACACCTTC
>TRBJ2-6|TRBV11-1|NA|NA
CASSPRAGTGANVLTF
TGTGCCAGCAGCCCACGGGCAGGGACTGGGGCCAACGTCCTGACTTTC
>TRBJ1-1|TRBV24-1|NA|many
CATSDSRSLNTEAFF
TGTGCCACCAGTGATTCCCGGAGCCTAAACACTGAAGCTTTCTTT
>TRBJ1-4|TRBV6-5|NA|NA
CASSLSGRADEKLFF
TGTGCCAGCAGCCTTTCAGGGAGGGCGGATGAAAAACTGTTTTTT
>TRBJ2-3|TRBV29-1|TRBD1|many
CSVDPQDRVSTDTQYF
TGCAGCGTTGACCCCCAGGACAGGGTTAGCACAGATACGCAGTATTTT
>TRBJ1-5|TRBV12-3/TRBV12-4|NA|many
CASSRTLGFPNINQPQHF
TGTGCCAGCAGCCGGACCCTAGGGTTCCCTAATATCAATCAGCCCCAGCATTTT
>TRBJ2-2|TRBV9|NA|many
CASSVGTTGELFF
TGTGCCAGCAGCGTGGGGACTACCGGGGAGCTGTTTTTT
>TRBJ2-7|TRBV6-5|NA|NA
CASSYSDGSYEQYF
TGTGCCAGCAGTTACTCGGACGGCTCCTACGAGCAGTACTTC
>TRBJ1-6|TRBV5-1|NA|many
CASSLEQGIDSPLHF
TGCGCCAGCAGCTTGGAGCAGGGAATCGATTCACCCCTCCACTTT
>TRBJ2-1|TRBV5-5|NA|NA
CASSLLSVGSYNEQFF
TGTGCCAGCAGCTTGTTATCGGTGGGCTCCTACAATGAGCAGTTCTTC
>TRBJ2-5|TRBV14|NA|many
CASSQAETQYF
TGTGCCAGCAGCCAAGCGGAGACCCAGTACTTC
>TRBJ2-5|TRBV20-1|NA|NA
CSARDPSSWETQYF
TGCAGTGCTAGAGATCCTTCTAGCTGGGAGACCCAGTACTTC
>TRBJ2-4|TRBV3-1|TRBD1|many
CASSQEAGGNIQYF
TGTGCCAGCAGCCAAGAAGCAGGGGGAAACATTCAGTACTTC
>TRBJ2-5|TRBV29-1|TRBD1|NA
CSGRGRETQYF
TGCAGCGGTAGGGGGCGGGAGACCCAGTACTTC
>TRBJ2-1|TRBV9|NA|many
CASSAGRGAYNEQFF
TGTGCCAGCAGCGCCGGACGGGGGGCGTACAATGAGCAGTTCTTC
>TRBJ2-1|TRBV5-1|NA|many
CASSLGGDSYNEQFF
TGCGCCAGCAGCTTGGGAGGGGACTCCTACAATGAGCAGTTCTTC
>TRBJ2-1|TRBV5-1|NA|many
CASSLPSGNSYNEQFF
TGCGCCAGCAGCCTCCCCTCTGGGAACTCCTACAATGAGCAGTTCTTC
>TRBJ1-6|TRBV6-1|NA|many
CASSVLTASSYNSPLHF
TGTGCCAGCAGTGTGCTCACGGCAAGCTCCTATAATTCACCCCTCCACTTT
>TRBJ1-4|TRBV15|TRBD1|many
CATSRTGQGHEKLFF
TGTGCCACCAGCAGAACGGGACAGGGCCATGAAAAACTGTTTTTT
>TRBJ1-2|TRBV5-1|NA|NA
CASSPSRRPGGHGYTF
TGCGCCAGCAGCCCTTCACGACGGCCGGGAGGGCATGGCTACACCTTC
>TRBJ2-1|TRBV10-3|TRBD2|many
CAISESGTSGGESSYNEQFF
TGTGCCATCAGTGAGTCTGGGACTAGCGGGGGGGAAAGCTCCTACAATGAGCAGTTCTTC
>TRBJ1-3|TRBV30|NA|many
CAWSGGRLPGNTIYF
TGTGCCTGGAGTGGCGGACGCCTGCCTGGAAACACCATATATTTT
>TRBJ2-2|TRBV5-1|NA|NA
CASSMTGSGHTVELFF
TGCGCCAGCAGTATGACAGGGAGCGGGCACACCGTGGAGCTGTTTTTT
>TRBJ1-2|TRBV9|NA|many
CASSVGQGNYGYTF
TGTGCCAGCAGCGTAGGGCAGGGCAACTATGGCTACACCTTC
>TRBJ2-5|TRBV5-1|NA|many
CASSIQDSQETQYF
TGCGCCAGCAGCATACAGGACAGCCAAGAGACCCAGTACTTC
>TRBJ2-5|TRBV20-1|TRBD1|many
CSARSRTGGQETQYF
TGCAGTGCTAGATCGCGGACAGGGGGCCAAGAGACCCAGTACTTC
>TRBJ2-3|TRBV9|NA|many
CASSSDGTGPTDTQYF
TGTGCCAGCAGCTCAGACGGAACCGGCCCCACAGATACGCAGTATTTT
>TRBJ2-3|TRBV20-1|TRBD1|many
CSAGAGGSTDTQYF
TGCAGTGCTGGCGCAGGGGGAAGCACAGATACGCAGTATTTT
>TRBJ1-1|TRBV4-3|NA|many
CASSPGVGQMNTEAFF
TGCGCCAGCAGCCCTGGTGTAGGACAGATGAACACTGAAGCTTTCTTT
>TRBJ1-3|TRBV28|NA|few
CASSSADSFSGNTIYF
TGTGCCAGCAGTTCCGCCGACAGCTTCTCTGGAAACACCATATATTTT
>TRBJ1-1|TRBV7-9|NA|NA
CASLPVRGRSLEAFF
TGTGCCAGCCTTCCCGTCCGAGGAAGGTCCCTGGAAGCTTTCTTT
>TRBJ1-1|TRBV20-1|TRBD1|many
CSAHTGETEAFF
TGCAGTGCTCATACAGGGGAAACTGAAGCTTTCTTT
>TRBJ1-2|TRBV7-6|TRBD1|many
CASSLEPPGGIGGYTF
TGTGCCAGCAGCTTAGAGCCCCCAGGGGGGATAGGAGGCTACACCTTC
>TRBJ2-1|TRBV5-8|TRBD2|NA
CASSLGGYSFYNEQFF
TGTGCCAGCAGCCTGGGGGGGTACAGCTTCTACAATGAGCAGTTCTTC
>TRBJ2-2|TRBV3-1|NA|many
CASGRNTGELFF
TGTGCTTCTGGGAGAAACACCGGGGAGCTGTTTTTT
>TRBJ1-1|TRBV5-1|NA|NA
CASRTGTLDTEAFF
TGCGCCAGCCGCACGGGTACCTTGGACACTGAAGCTTTCTTT
>TRBJ2-4|TRBV9|NA|many
CASSSTASGGLVQYF
TGTGCCAGCAGCTCGACGGCAAGTGGGGGACTCGTTCAGTACTTC
>TRBJ1-6|TRBV6-5|NA|many
CASSYSIQGIDNSPLHF
TGTGCCAGCAGTTACTCGATCCAGGGGATAGACAATTCACCCCTCCACTTT
>TRBJ1-2|TRBV29-1|NA|many
CSVESREVGTF
TGCAGCGTTGAGAGCAGGGAGGTTGGCACCTTC
>TRBJ2-3|TRBV5-1|NA|once
CASRDRQVRDTQYF
TGCGCCAGCAGAGATCGGCAGGTTCGAGACACGCAGTATTTT
>TRBJ1-2|TRBV4-1|NA|many
CASSQDDSRPGGYTF
TGCGCCAGCAGCCAAGATGACAGTCGCCCGGGGGGCTACACCTTC
>TRBJ1-5|TRBV12-3/TRBV12-4|NA|few
CASSYQGSSNQPQHF
TGTGCCAGCAGTTATCAGGGTTCGAGCAATCAGCCCCAGCATTTT
>TRBJ2-3|TRBV3-1|NA|many
CASSQPGAPRADTQYF
TGTGCCAGCAGCCAACCGGGAGCACCCCGGGCAGATACGCAGTATTTT
>TRBJ2-2|TRBV11-1|TRBD2|NA
CASSFQAGVAGELFF
TGTGCCAGCAGCTTTCAAGCGGGGGTGGCCGGGGAGCTGTTTTTT
>TRBJ2-3|TRBV20-1|NA|many
CSAGAGNTDTQYF
TGCAGCGCTGGGGCGGGGAACACAGATACGCAGTATTTT
>TRBJ2-5|TRBV10-3|NA|NA
CAIIEKNLQETQYF
TGTGCCATCATTGAGAAAAACCTCCAAGAGACCCAGTACTTC
>TRBJ2-5|TRBV7-9|NA|few
CASSLSTETQYF
TGTGCCAGCAGCTTATCCACGGAGACCCAGTACTTC
>TRBJ2-5|TRBV5-1|TRBD1|NA
CASSLEINRQGKETQYF
TGCGCCAGCAGCTTGGAGATCAACAGACAGGGTAAAGAGACCCAGTACTTC
>TRBJ2-5|TRBV28|TRBD1|many
CASSSPSDRDLQETQYF
TGTGCCAGCAGTTCTCCCTCCGACAGGGACCTCCAAGAGACCCAGTACTTC
>TRBJ2-5|TRBV5-5|NA|NA
CASSSRGAGTAWGYQETQYF
TGTGCCAGCAGCTCCCGGGGGGCAGGGACGGCCTGGGGGTACCAAGAGACCCAGTACTTC
>TRBJ2-3|TRBV18|NA|NA
CASSLGTADTQYF
TGTGCCAGCTCCCTCGGCACTGCAGATACGCAGTATTTT
>TRBJ2-7|TRBV20-1|TRBD1|many
CSAAGTANEQYF
TGCAGTGCCGCCGGGACAGCGAACGAGCAGTACTTC
>TRBJ1-6|TRBV10-3|TRBD1|few
CAINTEGASPLHF
TGTGCCATCAACACCGAGGGGGCCTCACCCCTCCACTTT
>TRBJ2-3|TRBV27|NA|NA
CASSLRDGSGNTDTQYF
TGTGCCAGCAGCCTCCGGGACGGCTCGGGTAACACAGATACGCAGTATTTT
>TRBJ1-5|TRBV4-1|NA|many
CASSQTILRQGNQPQHF
TGCGCCAGCAGCCAAACAATCCTTAGACAGGGCAATCAGCCCCAGCATTTT
>TRBJ2-4|TRBV5-1|TRBD1|many
CASSMTGDIQYF
TGCGCCAGCAGCATGACAGGGGACATTCAGTACTTC
>TRBJ1-2|TRBV28|NA|many
CASRPPGRANYGYTF
TGTGCCAGCAGACCCCCAGGCCGAGCTAACTATGGCTACACCTTC
>TRBJ1-2|TRBV20-1|NA|many
CSARKPREGGYTF
TGCAGTGCTAGAAAACCCAGGGAGGGAGGCTACACCTTC